A single sample gave rise to the 7 T cell receptor beta chains below, sequenced in a study of identical twins. TCRdb re-called the 5' RACE reads with MiXCR, one entry per CDR3 protein. This table holds fewer than 550,000 distinct CDR3 sequences, around 15% found once. This sample was shared with a second study, whose subject was yellow fever vaccine responses in identical twins.

Sequencing was done on a sample of CD4+ T cells sorted from blood. The receptors originated from a woman under 30 in good health.

About this clonotype: This likely reflects a read error, since a far larger clone is one base away. This chain connects TRBV7-2 to TRBJ2-1; D is unclear. The germline gives CDR1 SGHTA, CDR2 FQGNSA. The CDR3 covers 13 residues. The CDR3 here is CASSLNRDNEHFF. The CDR3 DNA reads as TGTGCCAGCAGCTTAAACCGAGACAATGAGCACTTCTTC.

V and J are TRBV6-2 or TRBV6-3 and TRBJ2-1; 9 bases are a match to TRBD2. The CDR3 extends over 15 amino acids. V shed 2 bases and J 9 bases; nucleotides not matched to a gene: 8. CDR1 is MNHEY and CDR2 is SVGEGT in the germline V gene. As DNA, the CDR3 is TGTGCCAGCAGTTACAAGGCGGGAGGGCGGAGTGAGCAGTTCTTC. This sequence encodes CASSYKAGGRSEQFF.

The sample holds a few counts of this clonotype. The chain has TRBV5-1 and TRBJ2-6; 10 positions agree with TRBD1. The trim removed 2 bases at V and 2 bases at J, leaving 4 bases unmatched. This CDR3 comprises 17 residues. In germline, CDR1 is SGHRS, CDR2 YFSETQ. In DNA, the CDR3 is TGCGCCAGCAGCTTCGGGACAGGGGACGCTGGGGCCAACGTCCTGACTTTC. It translates to CASSFGTGDAGANVLTF. The entire variable domain, with the rest obtained from reference TRBV5-1 and TRBJ2-6, is as follows: KAGVTQTPRYLIKTRGQQVTLSCSPISGHRSVSWYQQTPGQGLQFLFEYFSETQRNKGNFPGRFSGRQFSNSRSEMNVSTLELGDSALYLCASSFGTGDAGANVLTFGAGSRLTVL.

The CDR3: CASSLGSGVVLKFF. The CDR3 region has the DNA TGTGCCAGCAGCTTGGGGAGTGGGGTAGTGTTGAAGTTCTTC. The V gene is TRBV5-5, the J gene TRBJ2-1; D ambiguous. The germline V and J ends were trimmed by 0 bases and 14 bases, with 18 bases remaining between them. The CDR3 totals 14 residues. The V gene's germline CDR1 is SGHKS and CDR2 YYEKEE (reference sequence). The full variable domain, completed using reference TRBV5-5 and TRBJ2-1, is DAGVTQSPTHLIKTRGQQVTLRCSPISGHKSVSWYQQVLGQGPQFIFQYYEKEERGRGNFPDRFSARQFPNYSSELNVNALLLGDSALYLCASSLGSGVVLKFFGPGTRLTVL.

This clonotype showed up just a few times. This chain joins TRBV7-9 and TRBJ2-1; 7 positions match TRBD2. The V and J ends lost 2 bases and 9 bases, in that order; junction bases with no gene match: 10. Germline V gene sequence: CDR1 SEHNR, CDR2 FQNEAQ (reference sequence). CDR3 size: 15 residues. CDR3 bases: TGTGCCAGCAGCTTAAAGGTGGGAGGGCCTGGTGAGCAGTTCTTC. It is translated as CASSLKVGGPGEQFF.

A few counts support this clonotype. The chain combines TRBV6-5 with TRBJ1-1; D perhaps matches TRBD1 (5 bases). Germline CDR1 reads MNHEY; CDR2 reads SVGAGI. There are 15 residues in the CDR3. The V end lost 2 bases, the J end lost 3 bases, and 13 bases lay between the germline ends. The DNA of the CDR3 is TGTGCCAGCAGTTACCGGCCATGGGGGGACACTGAAGCTTTCTTT. It is translated as CASSYRPWGDTEAFF.

The chain joins TRBV29-1 to TRBJ1-4; D unclear. Germline V lookup: CDR1 SQVTM, CDR2 ANQGSEA. The CDR3 loop spans 13 amino acids. The V end was cut by 3 bases, the J end by 8 bases, with 13 bases between. The CDR3: CSVEGGGGEKLFF. CDR3 in DNA: TGCAGCGTTGAGGGAGGAGGTGGGGAAAAACTGTTTTTT.